This entry features one T cell receptor (beta chain) sequence. Its antigen specificity is not known. Per-base qualities were not stored, and no clone one base away is much larger. Receptor amplification or capture employed the immunoSEQ multiplex PCR assay. For the multiplex PCR, a mixture combining 60 forward primers for TCR Vbeta segments and 13 reverse primers for TCR Jbeta segments was used. Amplification of the CDR3 region of rearranged TCR beta genes was performed with a multiplex PCR assay on genomic DNA. Amplified TCR beta libraries were sequenced as 87-base-pair reads on the Illumina HiSeq System. The authors' analysis ran thus. Across the roughly 700 repertoires, a later analysis counted some 81 million unique TCR beta chains, some 11 million of which were shared by at least two donors. To remove PCR and sequencing errors, raw reads were error-corrected and collapsed into unique sequences using a nearest-neighbor algorithm that merged closely related sequences. Alignment of CDR3 sequences to IMGT reference sequences was used to assign V, D and J gene segments. For a sequence to be retained, a match of at least six nucleotides to both a V gene segment and a J gene segment was required. A rearrangement was called productive if the CDR3 had no stop codons and remained in frame with V and J, and every other rearrangement was called non-productive. CDR3 was defined according to IMGT convention as the region running from the second conserved V-encoded cysteine to the conserved J-encoded phenylalanine. The earlier analysis of some 600 of the donors excluded sequences that lacked an unambiguous match to a single V gene segment. An earlier analysis of just under 600 of the donors called V segments functional above 56.7% productive rearrangements and segregating when the between-donor standard deviation exceeded 5%. A statistical classification framework was developed to diagnose cytomegalovirus status using the catalog of TCR beta chain sequences. In a later analysis, V and J genes were assigned by comparing TCR nucleotide sequences against IMGT/GENE-DB human TR gene sequences. The TCRdist pipeline was used in a later analysis to assign CDR3 sequences and most-parsimonious VDJ recombination scenarios. In a later analysis, each TCR beta chain was defined by its CDR3 amino acid sequence together with its V-gene family, and reads lacking a unique V-gene family were excluded. A later analysis removed 550 to 700 highly shared, low-generation-probability nucleotide sequences to deal with suspected cross-contamination and a sequencing artifact. A later analysis calculated a clonal expansion index for each public chain from normalized within-repertoire ranks of inferred template counts. In a later analysis, generation probabilities were computed using a VDJ recombination model fitted to out-of-frame rearrangements, and the results were checked against IGoR. A later analysis scored TCR-TCR, TCR-HLA and TCR-CMV co-occurrence with hypergeometric tests, applying a repertoire-size bias correction to TCR pairs. In a later analysis, false discovery rates were estimated by permuting HLA or CMV assignments 20 times. In a later analysis, co-occurring TCRs were grouped with DBSCAN, and TCRdist sequence similarity was added when clustering was performed within HLA-allele-positive subsets. For co-occurrence clustering, repertoires with fewer than 30,000 or more than 120,000 public chains were excluded, along with four or five repertoires with anomalous nucleotide sharing. Imported from immuneACCESS, the table was reduced by TCRdb to in-frame sequences with V and J called. These copies leave out some clones; in studies compared against another copy, an unresolved V gene accounts for under half, and the cause of the remainder is not known. D and trimming were read from the DNA, whereas the V and J calls and clone size are those reported in that table. Here the sample has 110,000 to 150,000 clones; approximately 70% occur a single time. The top ten clones comprise 2.1% of the sample.

This specimen belongs to a study of cytomegalovirus exposure and HLA in healthy donors (dated by TCRdb to about 2017). As for the study more broadly: An earlier analysis of roughly 610 of the donors reported approximately 280 Gb of sequence data and around 110 million unique TCR beta sequences obtained from roughly 170 million T cells. Roughly 290 gigabases of sequencing data and approximately 91 million unique TCR sequences made up an early release that covered 640 HLA-typed donors. The genetic ancestry cluster associated with self-reported Caucasian donors included 81% of the roughly 410 genotyped donors. The study was designed to test whether signatures of past pathogen exposure could be identified by cataloging public T cell receptors. The study profiled the T cell repertoires of approximately 700 subjects by immunosequencing and related them to cytomegalovirus serostatus. A separate validation cohort of 100 to 150 different subjects was used in addition to the roughly 640-subject first cohort. To predict cytomegalovirus infection status, the study brought together high-throughput TCR immunosequencing, statistical association of individual TCRs with disease status, and machine learning. To study patterns of TCR occurrence, a later analysis re-analyzed previously published TCR beta repertoires from around 670 donors and added high-resolution HLA genotyping. In the later analysis, no new phenotypic data were used to find candidate immune exposures; instead, reliance was placed on TCR beta sequences and their occurrence across donors. In an earlier analysis of about 590 of the donors, high-throughput TCR beta sequencing was used to judge whether each TCR beta V gene segment behaved as functional or pseudogenic. Donor age, sex, ethnicity and CMV serostatus were collected together with the repertoire data. A later genetic analysis took genome-wide SNP genotypes for about three fifths of the roughly 670 donors and used that subset as a discovery cohort. All discovery cohort repertoires had been generated on a single sequencing platform. Both class I and class II loci were covered by HLA typing, at four-digit resolution. Typing coverage differed by locus: A, B, C, DRB1 and DQB1 were typed in about 620-630 donors, DQA1 in about 500, DPA1 in some 570, and DPB1 in roughly 470. Five DR-DQ haplotypes were treated as single units for association and clustering because of strong linkage in the cohort. On average, approximately 250,000 unique TCR beta nucleotide sequences were sequenced per donor among some 430 genotyped donors of the cohort, with roughly 20% of those sequences being non-productive.

In total, 500 to 700 healthy bone marrow donors made up the cohort. At the time of sampling, every cohort member was nominally healthy, though immune exposures that went unrecorded were likely present. The donor was CMV seropositive and belonged to the group of about 290 seropositive cohort members. Every donor gave a peripheral blood sample, and the peripheral blood mononuclear cells from that sample were used for TCR beta sequencing. The Qiagen DNeasy Blood Extraction Kit was used to extract genomic DNA from the blood cell samples. Study-wide findings and limitations: In a later analysis, the rate of TCR association differed among HLA loci, with DRB1 alleles having the most associated TCRs and HLA-C alleles having the fewest. HLA typing was unavailable for some donors at each locus, so association tests used only the typed subset. In this cohort, only TCR beta chains were sequenced, and detectable features were limited by the absence of alpha or paired-chain data. The authors suggested that the approach could potentially be generalized to other disease states and immunological phenotypes. A later analysis associated roughly 17,000 TCR beta sequences with specific HLA alleles at a false discovery rate of 0.05. In a later analysis, HLA-associated TCR beta chains were found to be more clonally expanded and to have lower generation probabilities than equally common non-associated chains. In an earlier analysis of approximately 600 of the donors, most TCR beta V segments were observed in productive rearrangements about 87% or about 30% of the time, broadly matching IMGT annotations. A later genetic analysis associated a missense DCLRE1C variant with V-gene and J-gene trimming of TCR beta chains, and an independent cohort replicated the association. Because counts were too low, roughly 18 rarely observed V segments, including chromosome 9 orphons, were left out of the earlier analysis of about 500 of the donors. Three of the identified cytomegalovirus-associated TCR beta chains were confirmed in vitro to be specific for cytomegalovirus antigens. For the cohort, immune exposure information was limited to CMV serostatus. The classifier was reported to diagnose cytomegalovirus status with high specificity and sensitivity in both the original and validation cohorts. Linkage disequilibrium might explain the correlated functional status among segregating V segments, but an unknown experimental factor could not be excluded. According to a later genetic analysis, donors in an Asian-associated ancestry cluster had fewer N-insertions in productive TCRs than the roughly 670-donor mean. Most TCR sequences were observed very rarely across donors, whereas some public TCRs were present in many individuals. Sequencing depth was assumed to be roughly uniform across donors in the presence/absence analyses, though that assumption may not hold. A cluster of highly shared sequence variants was judged likely to be a technical artifact of the sequencing pipeline. A further reported finding was that TCR beta sequences accurately predicted the HLA-A and HLA-B alleles for most subjects in the first cohort. The study gave a list of under 200 TCR beta chains associated with cytomegalovirus. Most CMV-associated TCR beta chains appeared to be HLA-restricted in a later analysis, and the HLA associations seemed to be driven largely by CMV exposure. According to a later analysis, parvovirus B19, influenza, CMV and Epstein-Barr virus appeared linked to several top co-occurrence clusters. When HLA alleles, especially DR and DQ, strongly co-occurred, TCR associations were difficult to assign to individual alleles.

Source material: PBMCs. This receptor was obtained from a woman between 55 and 75 years old in good health and CMV-seropositive.

The CDR3 protein sequence reads: CASSWGRQGGNYGYTF. The nucleotide sequence is given as TGCGCCAGCAGCTGGGGCAGACAGGGGGGGAACTATGGCTACACCTTC. Here the chain combines TRBV5-1 and TRBJ1-2; TRBD1 fits 9 bases in the junction. The germline V gene yields SGHRS for CDR1 and YFSETQ for CDR2. The CDR3 contains 16 residues, cysteine and phenylalanine counted. Kept here is only the CDR3 DNA, which spans 48 bases and is read in frame from base 1. Trimming takes 3 bases off V and 2 bases off J; junction bases not matched to a gene: 8.